This T cell receptor (beta chain) was captured by sequencing in a study of identical twins. Each CDR3 protein is one row after TCRdb ran MiXCR on the 5' RACE reads. This table holds 400,000 to 550,000 distinct CDR3 sequences, 22% found once. The CDR3 is made up of 15 amino acids. V shed 4 bases and J shed 0 bases, with 13 bases lying between them. This sample also belongs to another study, concerning T cells expressing NK-cell markers. As that report states: Beta-chain profiling covered CD3+CD56+NKG2C+, CD3+CD56+NKG2C- and CD3+CD56-NKG2C+ sorted subsets.

This receptor was taken from a woman between 18 and 29 years old in good health. The sequencing input was CD4+ T cells sorted from blood. V and J are TRBV12-3 or TRBV12-4 and TRBJ2-7; D is perhaps TRBD1 or TRBD2 (5 bases each). The CDR3 DNA is TGTGCCAGCAGTTCCGGGGCGGTGAGCTCCTACGAGCAGTACTTC. The encoded protein is CASSSGAVSSYEQYF.